These T cell receptor beta chains were read from a single sample in a study of cytomegalovirus exposure and HLA in healthy donors. Generated by immunoSEQ multiplex PCR, the TCRdb table keeps only in-frame clones and is missing some. The sample holds around 130,000 clones. The source material was PBMCs. The receptors come from a woman aged 60-75 years in good health and CMV-seronegative. CDR3s include the opening cysteine and the closing phenylalanine or tryptophan. The D gene is left open where the match is weak.

v_gene	d_gene	j_gene	CDR3aa	CDR3nt
TRBV27	-	TRBJ2-5	CASSPSLGQPIKTQYF	TGTGCCAGCAGTCCATCTCTGGGACAACCGATAAAGACCCAGTACTTC
TRBV28	-	TRBJ2-7	CASSFNGGTEPDEQYF	TGTGCCAGCAGTTTTAACGGAGGGACAGAGCCGGACGAGCAGTACTTC
TRBV11-2	TRBD2	TRBJ2-5	CASSEFSREGETQYF	TGTGCCAGCAGCGAGTTTTCGCGGGAGGGAGAGACCCAGTACTTC
TRBV4-1	TRBD2	TRBJ2-1	CASSQEESGNLYNEQFF	TGCGCCAGCAGCCAAGAAGAGAGCGGGAACCTCTACAATGAGCAGTTCTTC
TRBV28	-	TRBJ1-2	CASSLLAGGYGYTF	TGTGCCAGCAGTTTACTGGCGGGTGGCTATGGCTACACCTTC
TRBV5-1	TRBD1	TRBJ2-7	CASSRGQGPYEQYF	TGCGCCAGCAGCAGGGGACAGGGGCCCTACGAGCAGTACTTC
TRBV5-1	-	TRBJ2-3	CASRPGGGATDTQYF	TGCGCCAGCAGACCCGGTGGAGGGGCCACAGATACGCAGTATTTT
TRBV4-1	-	TRBJ1-2	CASSQVVWASPNYGYTF	TGCGCCAGCAGCCAAGTAGTTTGGGCATCTCCTAACTATGGCTACACCTTC
TRBV19	-	TRBJ1-1	CASIGWPGGTEAFF	TGTGCCAGTATCGGTTGGCCGGGGGGCACTGAAGCTTTCTTT
TRBV10-2	-	TRBJ1-1	CASRGVGTEAFF	TGCGCCAGCCGGGGGGTGGGAACTGAAGCTTTCTTT
TRBV6-1	-	TRBJ2-5	CASSDQGGETQYF	TGTGCCAGCAGTGACCAGGGGGGAGAGACCCAGTACTTC
TRBV7-3	-	TRBJ2-1	CASSPDAGSHEQFF	TGTGCCAGCAGCCCCGACGCAGGGTCTCATGAGCAGTTCTTC
TRBV5-1	TRBD1	TRBJ1-4	CASSLDRGFEKLFF	TGCGCCAGCAGCTTGGACAGGGGGTTCGAAAAACTGTTTTTT
TRBV7-6	-	TRBJ2-3	CASSLRASTDTQYF	TGTGCCAGCTCGCTGAGAGCTAGCACAGATACGCAGTATTTT
TRBV28	TRBD1	TRBJ2-1	CATQRDSLYNEQFF	TGTGCCACCCAACGGGACAGCCTCTACAATGAGCAGTTCTTC
TRBV28	-	TRBJ1-5	CASSFRGQPQHF	TGTGCCAGCAGTTTCAGGGGTCAGCCCCAGCATTTT
TRBV10-3	-	TRBJ1-1	CAISESETTGYIAFF	TGTGCCATCAGTGAAAGCGAAACAACAGGGTACATCGCTTTCTTT
TRBV7-9	-	TRBJ1-2	CASSTEQRNYGYTF	TGTGCCAGCAGCACCGAACAGAGAAACTATGGCTACACCTTC
TRBV9	TRBD1	TRBJ2-1	CASSASGTGGGEQFF	TGTGCCAGCAGCGCTAGCGGGACAGGGGGCGGTGAGCAGTTCTTC
TRBV7-9	TRBD2	TRBJ2-3	CASRGGAGDTQYF	TGTGCCAGCAGGGGAGGGGCCGGGGATACGCAGTATTTT
TRBV9	-	TRBJ2-2	CASSSRVEVNTGELFF	TGTGCCAGCAGCTCCCGTGTGGAGGTGAACACCGGGGAGCTGTTTTTT
TRBV6-5	-	TRBJ2-2	CASKAAVHTGELFF	TGTGCCAGCAAAGCGGCCGTGCACACCGGGGAGCTGTTTTTT
TRBV10-3	TRBD1	TRBJ1-2	CAISESRGQSNYGYTF	TGTGCCATCAGTGAGTCGAGGGGACAGAGCAACTATGGCTACACCTTC
TRBV11-3	TRBD2	TRBJ2-5	CASSLGLRGGTQETQYF	TGTGCCAGCAGCTTAGGTCTCCGCGGGGGGACCCAAGAGACCCAGTACTTC
TRBV5-6	TRBD1	TRBJ2-7	CASSFGTGAYEQYF	TGTGCCAGCAGCTTTGGGACAGGGGCCTACGAGCAGTACTTC
TRBV19	TRBD2	TRBJ2-2	CASSIKRSGRVTNTGELFF	TGTGCCAGTAGTATCAAACGTAGCGGGAGGGTCACGAACACCGGGGAGCTGTTTTTT
TRBV28	-	TRBJ1-1	CASSRLGGRGNTEAFF	TGTGCCAGCAGTCGGTTGGGGGGGAGAGGGAACACTGAAGCTTTCTTT
TRBV30	TRBD1	TRBJ1-2	CAWRGTAINYGYTF	TGTGCCTGGAGGGGGACAGCTATTAACTATGGCTACACCTTC
TRBV12-5	TRBD1	TRBJ2-2	CASAGDRGHGELFF	TGTGCTAGTGCCGGGGACAGGGGACACGGGGAGCTGTTTTTT
TRBV5-1	-	TRBJ2-7	CASSLGGLRSSYEQYF	TGCGCCAGCAGCTTGGGAGGACTGAGGAGCTCCTACGAGCAGTACTTC
TRBV28	-	TRBJ1-3	CASSPGGDLLSGNTIYF	TGTGCCAGCAGTCCCGGCGGGGACCTTCTCTCTGGAAACACCATATATTTT
TRBV6-5	TRBD1	TRBJ1-5	CASSYSNQGGGQPQHF	TGTGCCAGCAGTTACTCGAACCAGGGGGGAGGTCAGCCCCAGCATTTT
TRBV19	TRBD2	TRBJ2-1	CASSTSSGSYNEQFF	TGTGCCAGTAGTACCTCTAGCGGCTCCTACAATGAGCAGTTCTTC
TRBV25-1	-	TRBJ2-3	CASSVPSDSTDTQYF	TGTGCCAGCAGTGTACCTAGCGACAGCACAGATACGCAGTATTTT
TRBV5-1	-	TRBJ2-1	CASSMGGGYEQFF	TGCGCCAGCAGCATGGGGGGGGGCTATGAGCAGTTCTTC
TRBV21-1	-	TRBJ2-5	CASPLGGEETQYF	TGTGCCTCCCCCTTAGGGGGTGAAGAGACCCAGTACTTC
TRBV10-1	TRBD1	TRBJ1-1	CASSESRDREAFF	TGCGCCAGCAGTGAGTCCCGGGACAGGGAGGCTTTCTTT
TRBV11-3	TRBD1	TRBJ2-7	CASSKQGSKNEQYF	TGTGCCAGCAGTAAACAGGGGAGTAAGAACGAGCAGTACTTC
TRBV10-3	-	TRBJ1-1	CAISESYGFTEAFF	TGTGCCATCAGTGAGTCATACGGGTTCACTGAAGCTTTCTTT
TRBV27	TRBD1	TRBJ1-1	CASSFSGQSTSFF	TGTGCCAGCAGTTTTTCGGGACAGTCTACCTCTTTCTTT
TRBV5-1	TRBD1	TRBJ2-7	CASSLGTGAREQYF	TGCGCCAGCAGCTTGGGGACAGGGGCGAGGGAGCAGTACTTC
TRBV6-1	-	TRBJ1-5	CASSESSSSGQPQHF	TGTGCCAGCAGTGAAAGTTCCAGTTCGGGACAGCCCCAGCATTTT
TRBV6-1	-	TRBJ1-6	CASSATGISYNSPLHF	TGTGCCAGCAGTGCAACAGGGATATCCTATAATTCACCCCTCCACTTT
TRBV15	TRBD2	TRBJ2-1	CATSRDPGGHNEQFF	TGTGCCACCAGCAGAGATCCGGGGGGGCACAATGAGCAGTTCTTC
TRBV10-3	TRBD2	TRBJ2-7	CAISAGTRVFGEQYF	TGTGCCATCAGTGCCGGGACTAGAGTTTTTGGCGAGCAGTACTTC
TRBV19	TRBD2	TRBJ2-3	CACGSGTADTQYF	TGTGCCTGTGGTAGCGGGACTGCAGATACGCAGTATTTT
TRBV28	-	TRBJ2-7	CASSPGTMGEQYF	TGTGCCAGCAGTCCCGGGACAATGGGCGAGCAGTACTTC
TRBV5-1	-	TRBJ1-4	CASSLSGVEGEKLFF	TGCGCCAGCAGCCTTTCAGGGGTTGAAGGTGAAAAACTGTTTTTT
TRBV2	-	TRBJ2-3	CASSQRVTDTQYF	TGTGCCAGCAGTCAGAGGGTGACAGATACGCAGTATTTT
TRBV7-5	-	TRBJ1-6	CARSSYPSSGQGVSPHNSPLHF	TGTGCCAGAAGCTCCTATCCTAGTTCGGGACAGGGCGTTTCCCCCCATAATTCACCCCTCCACTTT
TRBV15	-	TRBJ1-2	CATSRTFADSSYGYTF	TGTGCCACCAGCAGAACCTTCGCCGACAGTAGCTATGGCTACACCTTC